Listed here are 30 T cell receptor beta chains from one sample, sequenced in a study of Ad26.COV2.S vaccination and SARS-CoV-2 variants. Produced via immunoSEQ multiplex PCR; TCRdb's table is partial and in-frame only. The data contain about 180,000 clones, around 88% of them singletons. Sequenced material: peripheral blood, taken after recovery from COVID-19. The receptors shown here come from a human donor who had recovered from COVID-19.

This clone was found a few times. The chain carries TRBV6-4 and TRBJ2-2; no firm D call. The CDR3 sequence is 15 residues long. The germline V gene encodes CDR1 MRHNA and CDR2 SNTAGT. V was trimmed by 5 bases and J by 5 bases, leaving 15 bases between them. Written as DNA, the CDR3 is TGTGCCAGCAGTAGGGATAGGGTGGAAACCGGGGAGCTGTTTTTT. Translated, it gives CASSRDRVETGELFF.

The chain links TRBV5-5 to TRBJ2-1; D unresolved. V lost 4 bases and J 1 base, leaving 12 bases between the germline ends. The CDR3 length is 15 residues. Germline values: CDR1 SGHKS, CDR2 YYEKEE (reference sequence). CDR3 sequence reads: CASSLDRRSYNEQFF. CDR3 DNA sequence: TGTGCCAGCAGCCTCGACCGGCGGTCCTACAATGAGCAGTTCTTC. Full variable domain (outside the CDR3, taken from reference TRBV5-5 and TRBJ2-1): DAGVTQSPTHLIKTRGQQVTLRCSPISGHKSVSWYQQVLGQGPQFIFQYYEKEERGRGNFPDRFSARQFPNYSSELNVNALLLGDSALYLCASSLDRRSYNEQFFGPGTRLTVL.

The CDR3 sequence: CAWTRTRYEQYF. The CDR3 nucleotides read TGTGCCTGGACGAGGACGAGATACGAGCAGTACTTC. The chain links TRBV30 to TRBJ2-7; D is uncertain. Germline V gives CDR1 GTSNPN, CDR2 SVGIG (reference sequence). The CDR3 is 12 amino acids. Trimming removed 4 bases at V and 4 bases at J, with 11 bases between.

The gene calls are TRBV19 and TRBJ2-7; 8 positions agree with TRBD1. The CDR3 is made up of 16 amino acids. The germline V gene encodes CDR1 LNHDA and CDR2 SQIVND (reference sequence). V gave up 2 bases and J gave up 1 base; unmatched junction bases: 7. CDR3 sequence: CASSITTGGSSYEQYF. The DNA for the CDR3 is TGTGCCAGTAGTATAACCACAGGGGGGTCTTCCTACGAGCAGTACTTC.

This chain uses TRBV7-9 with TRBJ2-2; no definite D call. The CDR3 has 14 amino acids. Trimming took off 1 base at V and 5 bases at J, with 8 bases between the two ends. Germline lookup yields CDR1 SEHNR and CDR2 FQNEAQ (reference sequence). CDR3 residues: CASSLGLATGELFF. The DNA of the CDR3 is TGTGCCAGCAGCTTAGGGTTGGCGACCGGGGAGCTGTTTTTT.

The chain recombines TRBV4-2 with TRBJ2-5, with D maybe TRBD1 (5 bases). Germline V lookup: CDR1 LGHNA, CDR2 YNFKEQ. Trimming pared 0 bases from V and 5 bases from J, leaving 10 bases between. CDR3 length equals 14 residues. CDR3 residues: CASSQEGPGETQYF. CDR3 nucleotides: TGTGCCAGCAGCCAAGAAGGGCCAGGGGAGACCCAGTACTTC.

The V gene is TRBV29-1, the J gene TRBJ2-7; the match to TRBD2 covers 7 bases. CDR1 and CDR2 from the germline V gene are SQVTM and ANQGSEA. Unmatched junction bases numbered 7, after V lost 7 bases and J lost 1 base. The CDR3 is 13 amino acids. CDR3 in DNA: TGCAGCGCCTTAGCGGGTTTATCCTACGAGCAGTACTTC. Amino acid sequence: CSALAGLSYEQYF.

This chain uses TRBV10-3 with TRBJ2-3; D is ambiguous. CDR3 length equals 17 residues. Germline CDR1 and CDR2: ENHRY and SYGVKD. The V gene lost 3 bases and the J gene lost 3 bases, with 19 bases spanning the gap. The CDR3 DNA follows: TGTGCCATCAGTGAAGGAGAACCACTGCCAGTTACAGATACGCAGTATTTT. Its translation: CAISEGEPLPVTDTQYF.

The CDR3 loop is CASSYRLAGRETQYF. In nucleotides, the CDR3 is TGTGCCAGCAGTTACCGGTTAGCAGGGCGGGAGACCCAGTACTTC. The V and J genes are TRBV6-5 and TRBJ2-5; possible D gene TRBD1, 5 bases. The CDR3 is made up of 15 amino acids. The V end was cut by 2 bases, the J end by 5 bases, with 15 bases between. Germline V gene sequence: CDR1 MNHEY, CDR2 SVGAGI.

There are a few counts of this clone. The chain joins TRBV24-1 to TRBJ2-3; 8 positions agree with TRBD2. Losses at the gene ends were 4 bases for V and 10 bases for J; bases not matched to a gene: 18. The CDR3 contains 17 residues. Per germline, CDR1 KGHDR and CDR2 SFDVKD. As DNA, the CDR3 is TGTGCCACCAGTGAACCCGGTGTAGCGGGGCCTTCGAGACCGCAGTATTTT. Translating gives CATSEPGVAGPSRPQYF.

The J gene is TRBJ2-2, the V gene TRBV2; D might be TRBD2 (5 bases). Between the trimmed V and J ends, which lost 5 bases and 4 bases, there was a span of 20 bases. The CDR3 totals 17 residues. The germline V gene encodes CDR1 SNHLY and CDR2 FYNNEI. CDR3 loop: CASSPRAGQRGTGELFF. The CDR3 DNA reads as TGTGCCAGCAGTCCCCGGGCGGGCCAGCGTGGCACCGGGGAGCTGTTTTTT. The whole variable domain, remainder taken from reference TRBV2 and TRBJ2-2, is EPEVTQTPSHQVTQMGQEVILRCVPISNHLYFYWYRQILGQKVEFLVSFYNNEISEKSEIFDDQFSVERPDGSNFTLKIRSTKLEDSAMYFCASSPRAGQRGTGELFFGEGSRLTVL.

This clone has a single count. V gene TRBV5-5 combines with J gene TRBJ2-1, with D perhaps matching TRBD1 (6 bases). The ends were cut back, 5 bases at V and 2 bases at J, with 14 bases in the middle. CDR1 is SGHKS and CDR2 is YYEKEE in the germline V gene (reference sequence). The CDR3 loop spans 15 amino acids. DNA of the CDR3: TGTGCCAGCAGTCCCCGGGACACCCCCTACAATGAGCAGTTCTTC. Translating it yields CASSPRDTPYNEQFF.

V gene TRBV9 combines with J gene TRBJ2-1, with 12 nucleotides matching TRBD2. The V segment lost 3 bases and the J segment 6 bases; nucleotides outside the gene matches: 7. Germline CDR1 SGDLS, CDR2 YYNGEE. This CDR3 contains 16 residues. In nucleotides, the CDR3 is TGTGCCAGCAGCGAGGACCCTAGCGGGAGGGCCAATGAGCAGTTCTTC. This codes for CASSEDPSGRANEQFF.

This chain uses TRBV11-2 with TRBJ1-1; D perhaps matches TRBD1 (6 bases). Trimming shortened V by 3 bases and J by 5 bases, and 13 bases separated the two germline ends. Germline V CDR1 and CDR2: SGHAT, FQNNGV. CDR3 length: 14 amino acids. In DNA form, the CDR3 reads TGTGCCAGCAGCTTGGAGGGGGGTGGTACTGAAGCTTTCTTT. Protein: CASSLEGGGTEAFF.

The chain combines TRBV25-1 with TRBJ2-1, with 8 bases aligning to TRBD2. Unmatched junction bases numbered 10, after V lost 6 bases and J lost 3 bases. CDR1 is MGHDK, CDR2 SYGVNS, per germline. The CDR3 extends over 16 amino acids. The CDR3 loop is CASRGLVAGHYNEQFF. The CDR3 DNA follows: TGTGCCAGCAGGGGGTTAGTAGCGGGGCACTACAATGAGCAGTTCTTC.

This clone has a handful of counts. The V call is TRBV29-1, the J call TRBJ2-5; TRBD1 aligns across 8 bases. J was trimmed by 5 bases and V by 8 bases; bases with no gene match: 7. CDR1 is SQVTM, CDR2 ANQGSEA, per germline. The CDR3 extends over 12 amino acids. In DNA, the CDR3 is TGCAGCTCCCGACAGGGGTCGGAGACCCAGTACTTC. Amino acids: CSSRQGSETQYF.

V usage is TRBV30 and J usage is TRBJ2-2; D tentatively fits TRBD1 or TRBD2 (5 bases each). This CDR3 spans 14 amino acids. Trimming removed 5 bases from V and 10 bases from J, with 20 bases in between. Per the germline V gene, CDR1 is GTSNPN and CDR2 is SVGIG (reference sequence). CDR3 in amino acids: CAWEEDLGVSELFF. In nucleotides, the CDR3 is TGTGCCTGGGAGGAGGACTTGGGGGTCTCGGAGCTGTTTTTT.

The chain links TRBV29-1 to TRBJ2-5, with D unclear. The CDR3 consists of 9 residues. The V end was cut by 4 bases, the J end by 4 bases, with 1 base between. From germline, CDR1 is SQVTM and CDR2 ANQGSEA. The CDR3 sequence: CSVGETQYF. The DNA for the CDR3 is TGCAGCGTTGGAGAGACCCAGTACTTC. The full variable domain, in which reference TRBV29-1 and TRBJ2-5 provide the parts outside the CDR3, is SAVISQKPSRDICQRGTSLTIQCQVDSQVTMMFWYRQQPGQSLTLIATANQGSEATYESGFVIDKFPISRPNLTFSTLTVSNMSPEDSSIYLCSVGETQYFGPGTRLLVL.

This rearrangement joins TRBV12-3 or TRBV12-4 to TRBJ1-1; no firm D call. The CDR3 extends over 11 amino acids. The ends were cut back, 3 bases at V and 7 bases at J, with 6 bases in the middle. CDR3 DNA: TGTGCCAGCAGTTTGGACGGTGAAGCTTTCTTT. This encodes CASSLDGEAFF.

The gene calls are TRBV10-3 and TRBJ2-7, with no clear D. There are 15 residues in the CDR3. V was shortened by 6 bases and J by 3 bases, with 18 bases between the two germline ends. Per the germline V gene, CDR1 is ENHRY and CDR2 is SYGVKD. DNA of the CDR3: TGTGCCATCAGGGACCCATCCCTTCCGTTCTACGAGCAGTACTTC. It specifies CAIRDPSLPFYEQYF.

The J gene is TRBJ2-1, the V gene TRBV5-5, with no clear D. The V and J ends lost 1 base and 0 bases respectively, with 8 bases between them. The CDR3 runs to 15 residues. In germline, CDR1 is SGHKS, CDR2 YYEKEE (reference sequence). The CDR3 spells CASSLRWGSYNEQFF. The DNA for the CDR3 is TGTGCCAGCAGCTTGCGGTGGGGCTCCTACAATGAGCAGTTCTTC.

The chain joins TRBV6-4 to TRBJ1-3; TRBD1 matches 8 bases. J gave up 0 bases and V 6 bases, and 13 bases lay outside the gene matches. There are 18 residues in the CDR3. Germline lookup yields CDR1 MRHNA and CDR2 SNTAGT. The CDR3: CASSPCPGTGNSGNTIYF. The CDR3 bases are TGTGCCAGCAGCCCTTGTCCCGGGACAGGCAACTCTGGAAACACCATATATTTT.

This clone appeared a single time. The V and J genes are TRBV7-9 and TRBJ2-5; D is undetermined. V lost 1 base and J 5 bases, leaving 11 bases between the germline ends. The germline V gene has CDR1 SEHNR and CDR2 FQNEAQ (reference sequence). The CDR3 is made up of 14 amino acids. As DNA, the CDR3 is TGTGCCAGCAGCTTAGTTGAGCTTCGCGAGACCCAGTACTTC. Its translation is CASSLVELRETQYF.

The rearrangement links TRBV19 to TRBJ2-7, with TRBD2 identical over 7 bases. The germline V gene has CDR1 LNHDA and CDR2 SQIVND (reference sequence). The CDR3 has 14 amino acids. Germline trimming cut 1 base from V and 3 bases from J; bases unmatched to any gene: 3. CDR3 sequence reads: CASSIASGYYEQYF. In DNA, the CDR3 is TGTGCCAGTAGTATAGCTAGCGGTTACTACGAGCAGTACTTC.

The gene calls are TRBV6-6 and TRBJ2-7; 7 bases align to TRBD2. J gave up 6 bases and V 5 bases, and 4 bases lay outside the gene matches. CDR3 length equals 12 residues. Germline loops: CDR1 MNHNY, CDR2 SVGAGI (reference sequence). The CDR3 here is CASSRDYFEQYF. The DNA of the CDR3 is TGTGCCAGCAGTCGGGACTACTTCGAGCAGTACTTC.

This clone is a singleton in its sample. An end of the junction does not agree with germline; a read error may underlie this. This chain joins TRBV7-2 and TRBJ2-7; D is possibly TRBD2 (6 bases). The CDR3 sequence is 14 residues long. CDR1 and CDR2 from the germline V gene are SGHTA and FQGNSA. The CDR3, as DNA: TGTGCCAGCACCCCCGATCGGGGGACCTACGGGCAGTACTTC. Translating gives CASTPDRGTYGQYF.

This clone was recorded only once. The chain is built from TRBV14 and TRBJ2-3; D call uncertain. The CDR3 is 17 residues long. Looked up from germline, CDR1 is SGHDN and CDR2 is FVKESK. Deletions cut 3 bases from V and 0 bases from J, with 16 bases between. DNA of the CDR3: TGTGCCAGCAGCCACCTCAATGGCCAAACTAGCACAGATACGCAGTATTTT. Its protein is CASSHLNGQTSTDTQYF.

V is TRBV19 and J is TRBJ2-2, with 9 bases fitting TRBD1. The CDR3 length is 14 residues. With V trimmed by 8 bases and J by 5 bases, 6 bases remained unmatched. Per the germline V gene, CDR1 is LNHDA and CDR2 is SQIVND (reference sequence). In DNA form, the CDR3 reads TGTGCCAGTTCGGTGACAGGGGGGACCGGGGAGCTGTTTTTT. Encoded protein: CASSVTGGTGELFF.

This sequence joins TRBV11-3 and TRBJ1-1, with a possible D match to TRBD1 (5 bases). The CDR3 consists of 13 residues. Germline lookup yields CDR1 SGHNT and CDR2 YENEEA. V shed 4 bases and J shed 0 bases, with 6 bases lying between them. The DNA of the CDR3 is TGTGCCAGCAGCTCGACAGTGAACACTGAAGCTTTCTTT. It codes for CASSSTVNTEAFF.

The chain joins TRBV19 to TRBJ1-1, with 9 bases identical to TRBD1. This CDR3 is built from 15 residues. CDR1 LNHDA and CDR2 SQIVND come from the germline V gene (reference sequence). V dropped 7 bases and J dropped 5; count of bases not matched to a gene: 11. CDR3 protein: CASILTGGRGTEAFF. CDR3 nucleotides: TGTGCCAGTATCTTAACAGGGGGCCGTGGTACTGAAGCTTTCTTT.